Here is one T cell receptor beta chain with its context. Its antigen remains undetermined. No per-base quality is available; no much larger clone lies one base away. At the junction V is shortened by 4 bases and J by 6 bases, with 12 bases in between. Per the germline V gene, SQVTM is the CDR1 and ANQGSEA is the CDR2. The CDR3, from cysteine to phenylalanine, totals 13 residues. This entry keeps only the CDR3 DNA: 39 bases, framed from base 1. These data originate in a study of cytomegalovirus exposure and HLA in healthy donors (dated by TCRdb to 2017 to 2019). As for the study more broadly: A later analysis indicated that the 90 to 150 validation repertoires were generated on the platform also employed for the 666 repertoires of the first cohort. The aim of the study was to test whether cataloging public T cell receptors could identify signatures of past pathogen exposure. In addition to the first cohort of 650 to 800 subjects, a separate validation cohort of 120 different subjects was used. To predict cytomegalovirus infection status, the study brought together high-throughput TCR immunosequencing, statistical association of individual TCRs with disease status, and machine learning.

What the study reported, not specific to this receptor: The study listed 164 TCR beta chains as associated with cytomegalovirus. A few of the identified cytomegalovirus-associated TCR beta chains were confirmed in vitro to be specific for cytomegalovirus antigens. A later analysis had no HLA typing for the validation cohort, so co-occurrence there was scored across all 120 repertoires. Most TCR sequences were seen in very few donors, while some public TCRs were found in many individuals. In a later analysis, TCRs clustered in the first cohort were found to also tend to co-occur in the approximately 120 validation repertoires, with approximately 95% of cluster scores above 0. The authors suggested that the approach could potentially be generalized to other disease states and immunological phenotypes. Cytomegalovirus status was reported to be diagnosed by the classifier with high specificity and sensitivity in both the original and validation cohorts.

The donors belonged to the validation cohort of roughly 120 subjects, which was separate from the 666-subject first cohort. The library was built by means of the immunoSEQ multiplex PCR assay. Processing in the source paper ran as follows. To diagnose cytomegalovirus status from the catalog of TCR beta chain sequences, a statistical classification framework was built. TCRdb limited this immuneACCESS table to in-frame rearrangements with V and J called. A share of clones is missing; checked studies link under half to unresolved V genes, and the rest is unexplained. The V and J calls and clone size were taken over from that table, and D and trimming were inferred from the DNA. The sample table holds about 71,000 clones, of which around 96% were seen once. Jointly, the top ten make up over 1.2% of the sample.

Sequenced: PBMCs. The V and J genes are TRBV29-1 and TRBJ2-2; the best D guess is TRBD2, with 5 bases matching. The sequence derives from a man aged 18 to 30 in good health and CMV-seropositive. In nucleotide form, the sequence is TGCAGCGTTGCACGGTCGGGGTCCGGGGAGCTGTTTTTT. This sequence encodes CSVARSGSGELFF.